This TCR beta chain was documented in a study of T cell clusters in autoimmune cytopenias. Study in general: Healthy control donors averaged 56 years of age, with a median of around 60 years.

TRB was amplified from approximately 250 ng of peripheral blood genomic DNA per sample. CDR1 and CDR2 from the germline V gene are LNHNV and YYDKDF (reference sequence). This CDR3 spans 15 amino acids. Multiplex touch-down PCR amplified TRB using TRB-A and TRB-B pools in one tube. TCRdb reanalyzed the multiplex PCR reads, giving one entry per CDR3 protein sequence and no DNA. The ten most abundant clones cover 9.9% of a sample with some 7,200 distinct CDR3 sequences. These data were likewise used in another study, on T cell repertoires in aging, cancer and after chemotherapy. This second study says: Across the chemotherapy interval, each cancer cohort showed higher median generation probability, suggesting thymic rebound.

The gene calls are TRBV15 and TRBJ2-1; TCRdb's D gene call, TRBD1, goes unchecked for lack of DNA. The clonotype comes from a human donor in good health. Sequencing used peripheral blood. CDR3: CATSRGGTGLNEQFF.